One and the same sample provided the 27 T cell receptor beta chains below, sequenced in a study of response to subunit inactivated influenza vaccine listed by TCRdb under 2018. To prepare the library, RT-PCR was applied. Sequencing took place on an Illumina HiSeq 2500. The raw public reads went through TCRdb reprocessing: fastp at Q25, MiXCR clone calling, in-frame beta chains kept. Rows with a matching CDR3 protein are joined into one entry that keeps the most common DNA and genes. In this sample the table shows around 530,000 distinct CDR3 sequences, about 11% of which occur a single time. The ten top clones hold about 10% of the sample. The material sequenced was PBMCs from blood, taken on the day of vaccination. The origin of the receptors is a man aged 45-65 years who received an inactivated influenza vaccine. Donor details come from another sample of the same person, matched by shared clones.

This clonotype was observed a handful of times. The rearrangement joins TRBV6-5 to TRBJ2-2; 7 nucleotides line up with TRBD1. The V gene's germline CDR1 is MNHEY and CDR2 SVGAGI. J lost 4 bases, V lost 2 bases, and 10 bases had no gene match. The CDR3 covers 17 residues. CDR3 protein: CASSYLGQASRTGELFF. The CDR3 bases are TGTGCCAGCAGTTACCTAGGACAGGCGTCGCGCACCGGGGAGCTGTTTTTT.

The V call is TRBV30, the J call TRBJ2-1; TRBD1 matches at 9 bases. The CDR3 runs 14 residues. V shed 1 base, J shed 7 bases, and the junction held 5 bases outside the gene matches. The germline V gene has CDR1 GTSNPN and CDR2 SVGIG (reference sequence). The CDR3 DNA is TGTGCCTGGAGTGCGGGACAGGGTATGAATGAGCAGTTCTTC. It specifies CAWSAGQGMNEQFF.

V usage is TRBV9 and J usage is TRBJ1-6, with TRBD1 as a possible D gene (5 bases). CDR1 is SGDLS, CDR2 YYNGEE, per germline. CDR3 length: 12 residues. Trimming removed 4 bases at V and 8 bases at J, with 7 bases between. The CDR3 region is CASSTRDSPLHF. The CDR3, as DNA: TGTGCCAGCAGCACCAGGGATTCACCCCTCCACTTT.

This rearrangement joins TRBV9 to TRBJ2-2; TRBD1 aligns across 7 bases. The CDR3 has 15 amino acids. The ends lost 2 bases at V and 3 bases at J; junction bases unmatched: 4. Germline CDR1 and CDR2: SGDLS and YYNGEE. The CDR3 here is CASSVGTVHTGELFF. CDR3 nucleotides: TGTGCCAGCAGCGTCGGGACAGTGCACACCGGGGAGCTGTTTTTT.

This clonotype was counted a few times. The V gene is TRBV4-2, the J gene TRBJ1-1, with D possibly being TRBD1 (5 bases). CDR3 length equals 14 residues. Per germline, CDR1 LGHNA and CDR2 YNFKEQ. V lost 3 bases to trimming and J lost 1 base, with 9 bases between them. The CDR3 DNA reads as TGTGCCAGCAGCCACACTGGGGGGAACACTGAAGCTTTCTTT. As protein: CASSHTGGNTEAFF.

Ten or more counts support this clonotype. V gene TRBV11-3 combines with J gene TRBJ2-7, with D uncertain. The germline CDR1 and CDR2 sequences are SGHNT and YENEEA. The CDR3 contains 13 residues. V dropped 0 bases and J dropped 6 bases, with 9 bases sitting between them. CDR3 sequence reads: CASSLDGDREQYF. The CDR3 DNA reads TGTGCCAGCAGCTTAGATGGTGATCGCGAGCAGTACTTC.

This clonotype has just a few counts. The rearrangement uses TRBV5-1 and TRBJ2-3; the D is unclear. V dropped 0 bases and J dropped 3 bases, with 14 bases sitting between them. Germline loops: CDR1 SGHRS, CDR2 YFSETQ. The CDR3 is 16 amino acids. The CDR3, as DNA: TGCGCCAGCAGCTTGGGGGTTTCTACGTTGACAGATACGCAGTATTTT. This encodes CASSLGVSTLTDTQYF.

This clonotype was observed at least ten times. The V and J genes are TRBV27 and TRBJ2-5; no reliable D call. The germline V gene has CDR1 MNHEY and CDR2 SMNVEV (reference sequence). Between the trimmed V and J ends, which lost 5 bases and 1 base, there was a span of 11 bases. The CDR3 spans 14 residues. DNA for the CDR3: TGTGCCAGCAGTCAGGCCGGGCTCCAAGAGACCCAGTACTTC. It yields the protein CASSQAGLQETQYF.

The chain recombines TRBV9 with TRBJ1-2; D gene unclear. The germline CDR1 and CDR2 sequences are SGDLS and YYNGEE. Trimming left V 0 bases short and J 2 bases short, with 14 bases between. This CDR3 region has 16 residues. CDR3 protein: CASSVGMGLLNYGYTF. The CDR3 DNA is TGTGCCAGCAGCGTAGGAATGGGTCTGCTGAACTATGGCTACACCTTC.

In this sample, this clonotype turned up a few times. The chain links TRBV6-5 to TRBJ2-7; the match to TRBD2 covers 10 bases. Germline V gives CDR1 MNHEY, CDR2 SVGAGI. The CDR3 loop spans 16 amino acids. With V trimmed by 2 bases and J by 4 bases, 8 bases remained unmatched. The CDR3 here is CASSYGSGRAVYEQYF. CDR3 in DNA: TGTGCCAGCAGTTACGGAAGCGGGAGGGCGGTTTACGAGCAGTACTTC.

This clonotype appeared many times. The chain uses TRBV12-3 or TRBV12-4 and TRBJ2-1, with 11 bases lining up with TRBD2. The CDR3 spans 18 residues. Germline trimming cut 3 bases from V and 3 bases from J; bases unmatched to any gene: 10. The chain's CDR3 is CASSFRRRGLAGYNEQFF. The CDR3 region has the DNA TGTGCCAGCAGTTTCCGTCGGAGAGGACTAGCGGGCTACAATGAGCAGTTCTTC.

The J gene is TRBJ1-2, the V gene TRBV20-1; tentative D call: TRBD1 (6 bases). CDR1 is DFQATT and CDR2 is SNEGSKA in the germline V gene (reference sequence). CDR3 size: 13 residues. V lost 5 bases to trimming and J lost 4 bases, with 14 bases between them. The CDR3 protein is CSAFTGTSYGYTF. CDR3 DNA: TGCAGTGCTTTTACAGGGACCTCCTATGGCTACACCTTC.

The chain uses TRBV10-3 and TRBJ2-7; D uncertain. Between the trimmed V and J ends, which lost 6 bases and 0 bases, there was a span of 12 bases. CDR1 ENHRY and CDR2 SYGVKD come from the germline V gene. The CDR3 runs to 14 residues. DNA for the CDR3: TGTGCCATCAGGCCCAACTTTAGCTCCTACGAGCAGTACTTC. Protein product: CAIRPNFSSYEQYF.

This chain connects TRBV7-2 to TRBJ2-2; TRBD1 might be the D (5 bases). V dropped 0 bases and J dropped 4 bases, with 6 bases sitting between them. This CDR3 is 14 amino acids long. Germline CDR1 and CDR2: SGHTA and FQGNSA. The DNA of the CDR3 is TGTGCCAGCAGCTTAGCACAGGCCACCGGGGAGCTGTTTTTT. As protein: CASSLAQATGELFF.

The table lists this clonotype with a few counts. V is TRBV12-3 or TRBV12-4 and J is TRBJ2-3; no firm D call. Trimming took 7 bases from V and 1 from J, leaving 12 bases between them. This CDR3 has 14 amino acids. The CDR3 here is CASTQRFGTDTQYF. The CDR3 nucleotides read TGTGCCAGCACCCAAAGGTTCGGCACAGATACGCAGTATTTT.

This clonotype was counted only a few times. This sequence joins TRBV20-1 and TRBJ2-6; D gene ambiguous. The germline CDR1 and CDR2 sequences are DFQATT and SNEGSKA (reference sequence). The CDR3 sequence is 16 residues long. Trimming stripped 0 bases from V and 0 bases from J, with 9 bases between. The CDR3 region has the DNA TGCAGTGCTAGAGATGCGAAGCTCTCTGGGGCCAACGTCCTGACTTTC. Translating gives CSARDAKLSGANVLTF.

This clonotype was counted between two and nine times. V usage is TRBV3-1 and J usage is TRBJ2-7; D possibly corresponds to TRBD2 (8 bases). Trimming took off 3 bases at V and 3 bases at J, with 12 bases between the two ends. Germline loops: CDR1 LGHDT, CDR2 YNNKEL (reference sequence). The CDR3 has 14 residues. CDR3 DNA sequence: TGTGCCAGCAGCCAGACAGGGACTAGCTACGAGCAGTACTTC. Amino acids: CASSQTGTSYEQYF.

The V and J genes are TRBV6-1 and TRBJ2-7; the D gene could be TRBD1 or TRBD2 (5 bases each). V was pared by 6 bases and J by 6 bases, with 15 bases between. Looked up from germline, CDR1 is MNHNS and CDR2 is SASEGT. This CDR3 has 13 amino acids. The CDR3 spells CASSETGRGEQYF. DNA for the CDR3: TGTGCCAGCAGCGAAACGGGAAGGGGCGAGCAGTACTTC.

There are many counts of this clonotype. J is TRBJ1-6 and V is TRBV12-3 or TRBV12-4, with 8 bases fitting TRBD1. This CDR3 contains 14 residues. V shed 6 bases, J shed 9 bases, and the junction held 7 bases outside the gene matches. In nucleotides, the CDR3 is TGTGCCAGCAGCGGACAGGGTTCCATTTCACCCCTCCACTTT. Translated: CASSGQGSISPLHF.

The table lists this clonotype with a few counts. J is TRBJ1-4 and V is TRBV7-9, with D unresolved. The ends were cut back, 0 bases at V and 8 bases at J, with 13 bases in the middle. The CDR3 length is 15 residues. Germline lookup yields CDR1 SEHNR and CDR2 FQNEAQ (reference sequence). The CDR3 coding sequence is TGTGCCAGCAGCTTAGCGCAAGGGATGGAAGAAAAACTGTTTTTT. Translation: CASSLAQGMEEKLFF.

This clonotype was counted a few times. The chain joins TRBV29-1 to TRBJ2-5; TRBD1 is a possible D gene (5 bases). CDR1 and CDR2 from the germline V gene are SQVTM and ANQGSEA. V was pared by 5 bases and J by 2 bases, with 12 bases between. The CDR3 runs to 13 residues. In nucleotides, the CDR3 is TGCAGCGTTTCCAGGGCACAACAAGAGACCCAGTACTTC. Protein sequence: CSVSRAQQETQYF. The variable domain in full, completed from reference TRBV29-1 and TRBJ2-5, reads SAVISQKPSRDICQRGTSLTIQCQVDSQVTMMFWYRQQPGQSLTLIATANQGSEATYESGFVIDKFPISRPNLTFSTLTVSNMSPEDSSIYLCSVSRAQQETQYFGPGTRLLVL.

A few counts support this clonotype. The J gene is TRBJ2-7, the V gene TRBV7-2, with D hard to call. Germline CDR1 is SGHTA and CDR2 is FQGNSA. Trimming stripped 3 bases from V and 0 bases from J, with 15 bases between. The length of the CDR3 is 16 residues. In DNA form, the CDR3 reads TGTGCCAGCAGCTTCTCCTCGTCAGGAACCTCCTACGAGCAGTACTTC. Translating it yields CASSFSSSGTSYEQYF. Complete variable domain (other parts from reference TRBV7-2 and TRBJ2-7): GAGVSQSPSNKVTEKGKDVELRCDPISGHTALYWYRQSLGQGLEFLIYFQGNSAPDKSGLPSDRFSAERTGGSVSTLTIQRTQQEDSAVYLCASSFSSSGTSYEQYFGPGTRLTVT.

The V call is TRBV20-1, the J call TRBJ2-1; tentatively, D is TRBD1 (6 bases). Germline CDR1 reads DFQATT; CDR2 reads SNEGSKA (reference sequence). Trimming cost V 4 bases and J 9 bases, with 13 bases left between them. The length of the CDR3 is 12 residues. The CDR3 DNA reads as TGCAGTGCTACTCTAGGGGGTGGTGAGCAGTTCTTC. Translated, it gives CSATLGGGEQFF.

This clonotype came up a few times. The chain links TRBV6-5 to TRBJ2-1, with a weak D call TRBD2 (5 bases). The CDR3 loop spans 17 amino acids. Germline lookup yields CDR1 MNHEY and CDR2 SVGAGI. V lost 0 bases and J 1 base, leaving 13 bases between the germline ends. As DNA, the CDR3 is TGTGCCAGCAGTTACTCGTGGACTGTCGTGTCCTACAATGAGCAGTTCTTC. This gives the protein CASSYSWTVVSYNEQFF.

The chain carries TRBV6-5 and TRBJ2-7; possible D gene TRBD2, 5 bases. Germline V gene data show CDR1 as MNHEY and CDR2 as SVGAGI. This CDR3 is built from 16 residues. Between the trimmed V and J ends, which lost 2 bases and 5 bases, there was a span of 19 bases. The CDR3 reads CASSYPRVELGNEQYF. CDR3 DNA: TGTGCCAGCAGTTACCCGCGGGTTGAATTGGGTAACGAGCAGTACTTC.

This clonotype occurred many times. The chain recombines TRBV6-2 or TRBV6-3 with TRBJ2-2, with 7 bases identical to TRBD2. The CDR3 sequence is 17 residues long. V was clipped by 2 bases and J by 3 bases; unmatched bases: 9. Germline lookup yields CDR1 MNHEY and CDR2 SVGEGT. The CDR3 loop is CASSYPSGREDTGELFF. CDR3 DNA: TGTGCCAGCAGTTACCCCTCAGGGAGGGAGGACACCGGGGAGCTGTTTTTT.

Worth noting for this clonotype: At one boundary the junction diverges from the germline segment, which might be a read error. This rearrangement joins TRBV27 to TRBJ2-2, with D possibly TRBD1 on 5 matching bases. From germline, CDR1 is MNHEY and CDR2 SMNVEV (reference sequence). CDR3 length equals 15 residues. CDR3 nucleotide sequence: TGTGCCAGTAGTTTGGTAGGGGTCGGGACCGGGGAGCTGTTTTTT. It specifies CASSLVGVGTGELFF.